This TCR beta chain stems from a study of glioma-infiltrating T cells (dated by TCRdb to about 2016). General notes on the study: Low-grade gliomas were represented by WHO grade II oligodendrogliomas or astrocytomas, and glioblastomas were represented by WHO grade IV tumors that were sampled at initial rather than recurrent diagnosis. TCR alpha- and beta-chain repertoires were sequenced from glioma tissue, non-neoplastic brain tissue and matched peripheral blood mononuclear cells. Before surgery, glioma patients were given dexamethasone for six or fewer days. To measure how far tissue and blood T-cell populations diverged, each tissue-infiltrating repertoire was compared against the peripheral blood repertoire of the same patient. Blood libraries targeted about 4.5- to 10-fold sequencing coverage of around 950,000 peripheral T cells. Three low-grade glioma patients, roughly eight primary glioblastoma patients, and three non-glioma patients who contributed non-neoplastic brain tissue made up the paired cohort.

Broader findings and caveats from the paper: Group comparisons were based on small numbers of patients: three non-neoplastic, three low-grade glioma and eight glioblastoma patients. Tissue and blood shared very few CDR3 sequences, a result attributed to high CDR3 diversity and limited sampling. VJ-independent divergence between tissue and blood was found to be below expectation in non-neoplastic patients but above expectation in all gliomas, particularly low-grade gliomas. Patients with low tissue-blood divergence were marked by a signature set of shared blood CDR3 motifs, and this signature set was depleted in highly divergent patients.

The iRepertoire nested amplicon-rescue multiplex PCR (arm-PCR) platform was used to amplify TCR alpha and beta CDR3 regions from RNA. The input for one-step reverse transcription and amplification was roughly 100-450 ng of either tissue mRNA or PBMC total RNA. Following bead purification, Illumina adapters were added through a secondary multiplex PCR, and the libraries were then gel-purified between 200 and 400 bp. Demultiplexing relied on internal 6-nucleotide barcodes carried by the libraries. Sequencing of the libraries was done on an Illumina MiSeq using 2x220 or 2x250 nucleotide paired-end reads. Per the original workflow: FLASH 1.2.11 was used to merge paired reads, and BWA-MEM then aligned the reads to the GRCh37 human genome before TRA and TRB reads were extracted. An IMGT-derived reference of cassette sequences and CDR3 motifs, with pseudogenes included, was used for V and J assignment. Reads were translated in three frames, and productive CDR3s were defined by a C…FGXG motif without stop codons. Clonotypes were defined as unique combinations of V-J cassette pair and CDR3 amino acid sequence. Reads were filtered by Hamming distance, thresholded by each sample's sequence error rate in mapped regions. TCRdb applied fastp at Q25 and MiXCR to the public reads, then kept only in-frame beta chains. Each entry is one CDR3 protein sequence, shown with its most common DNA and genes. None of the V and J calls come from the authors' own analysis; TCRdb made them. The sample table shows 300,000 to 450,000 distinct CDR3 sequences, and roughly 41% are seen once. The ten largest clones add up to around 12% of the sample.

Surgical brain or tumor specimens were cryofrozen in liquid nitrogen immediately after resection, and peripheral blood cells were collected concurrently. This clonotype was counted many times. Its target antigen remains unknown. Within one base of it there is no much larger clone, and no base qualities were kept. CDR1 and CDR2 are drawn from the germline V gene: MNHEY, SVGEGT. V drops 2 bases and J drops 9 bases, leaving 10 bases in between. The CDR3 runs 13 residues from the cysteine to the phenylalanine. The only DNA kept is the CDR3, 39 bases in frame from the first base. The sequenced sample was glioma tissue, nonneoplastic brain tissue, or PBMCs (not recorded which). This sequence uses TRBV6-2 or TRBV6-3 and TRBJ2-2, with the D gene tentatively TRBD1 or TRBD2, based on 5 matching bases in each. The sequence was collected from a human donor with low-grade glioma or glioblastoma, undergoing nonglioma brain surgery, or in good health (not recorded which). The DNA reads as follows: TGTGCCAGCAGTTACGGGGGTAGGAGGGAGCTGTTTTTT. Translated, this gives CASSYGGRRELFF.